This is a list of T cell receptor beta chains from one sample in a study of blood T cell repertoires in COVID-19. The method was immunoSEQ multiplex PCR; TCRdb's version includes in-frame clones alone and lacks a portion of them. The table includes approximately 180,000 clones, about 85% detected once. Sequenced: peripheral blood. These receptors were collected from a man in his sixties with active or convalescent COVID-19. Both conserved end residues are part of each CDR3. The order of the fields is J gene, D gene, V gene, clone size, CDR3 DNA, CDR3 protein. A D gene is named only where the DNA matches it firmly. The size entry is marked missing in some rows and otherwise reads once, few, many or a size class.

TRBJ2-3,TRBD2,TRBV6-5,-,TGTGCCAGCAGTCCCAGCGGGGGAGGAGATACGCAGTATTTT,CASSPSGGGDTQYF
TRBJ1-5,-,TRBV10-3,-,TGTGCCATCAGTGAGTCGACACCAGGGGATTATCAGCCCCAGCATTTT,CAISESTPGDYQPQHF
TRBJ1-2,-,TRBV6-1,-,TGTGCCAGCAGTGAAGTGGGTCCGGCGGGTGGCTACACCTTC,CASSEVGPAGGYTF
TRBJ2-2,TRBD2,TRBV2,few,TGTGCCAGCAAGCTTAGCGGGGTAAACACCGGGGAGCTGTTTTTT,CASKLSGVNTGELFF
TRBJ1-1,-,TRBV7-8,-,TGTGCCAGCGGGGGGGGCGCGCTCCCCCGAACCAAAGCTTTCTTT,CASGGGALPRTKAFF
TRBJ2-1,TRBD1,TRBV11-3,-,TGTGCCAGTCGTAGGGCAGGGGGCAATGAGCAGTTCTTC,CASRRAGGNEQFF
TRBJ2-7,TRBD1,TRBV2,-,TGTGCCAGCAGGTTGGGACAGTCCACAGAGCAGTACTTC,CASRLGQSTEQYF
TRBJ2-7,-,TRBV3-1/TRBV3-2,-,TGTGCCAGCAGCCCACTACCGGGTTACGAGCAGTACTTC,CASSPLPGYEQYF
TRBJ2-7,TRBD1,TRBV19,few,TGTGCCAGTAGTGGGGGACAGGGAAAGGTGGGCGAGCAGTACTTC,CASSGGQGKVGEQYF
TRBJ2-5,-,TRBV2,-,TGTGCCAGCAGCGTAGCGTCCGAGACCCAGTACTTC,CASSVASETQYF